This TCR beta chain was found in a study of cytomegalovirus exposure and HLA in healthy donors (dated by TCRdb to 2017 to 2019). With regard to the full study: According to a later analysis, the roughly 120 validation repertoires were produced on the same platform as the 666 repertoires of the first cohort. The study aimed to test whether signatures of past pathogen exposure could be identified by cataloging public T cell receptors. Besides the first cohort of roughly 660 subjects, a separate validation cohort made up of around 120 different subjects was used. To predict cytomegalovirus infection status, the study combined high-throughput TCR immunosequencing, statistical association of individual TCRs with disease status, and machine learning. Overall study outcomes, separate from this receptor: A later analysis lacked HLA typing for the validation cohort, so it scored co-occurrence in that cohort across all 110 or so repertoires. The authors suggested that the approach could potentially be generalized to other disease states and immunological phenotypes. Cytomegalovirus status was reported to be diagnosed by the classifier with high specificity and sensitivity in both the original and validation cohorts. The study listed 164 TCR beta chains as associated with cytomegalovirus. In a later analysis, TCRs clustered in the first cohort were found to also tend to co-occur in the 120 or so validation repertoires, with approximately 95% of cluster scores above 0. A few of the identified cytomegalovirus-associated TCR beta chains were confirmed in vitro to be specific for cytomegalovirus antigens. Most TCR sequences were observed very rarely across donors, whereas some public TCRs were present in many individuals.

The library came from the immunoSEQ multiplex PCR assay. Under the source paper's analysis protocol: To diagnose cytomegalovirus status from the catalog of TCR beta chain sequences, a statistical classification framework was built. What TCRdb holds here is the immuneACCESS table cut down to in-frame rearrangements. Part of the clones is not present; checked against another copy, under half of the missing clones reflect an unresolved V gene, and the others are unexplained. That table is the source of V, J and clone size, and D and trimming were worked out from the DNA. The sample has some 130,000 clones on record, roughly 88% of them singletons. The ten largest make up 6% to 7% of the sample. Donors formed part of the validation cohort, which comprised 95 to 150 subjects and was distinct from the first cohort of 550 to 850 subjects. The CDR3 runs 13 residues from the cysteine to the phenylalanine. The only DNA kept is the CDR3, 39 bases in frame from the first base. A distance of 10 bases separates the germline ends of V and J, which lose 7 bases and 1 base respectively. The germline V gene (reference sequence) gives CDR1 as MNHNY and CDR2 as SVGAGI.

Of note for this clone: The specificity of this receptor is unknown. Per-base qualities were not stored, and no clone one base away is much larger.

The chain joins TRBV6-6 to TRBJ1-1, and possibly TRBD1, on 5 matching bases. This TCR came from a woman younger than 35 in good health and CMV-seropositive. The sample comprised PBMCs. The CDR3: CASTETENTEAFF. Here is the DNA: TGTGCCAGCACCGAGACAGAGAACACTGAAGCTTTCTTT.